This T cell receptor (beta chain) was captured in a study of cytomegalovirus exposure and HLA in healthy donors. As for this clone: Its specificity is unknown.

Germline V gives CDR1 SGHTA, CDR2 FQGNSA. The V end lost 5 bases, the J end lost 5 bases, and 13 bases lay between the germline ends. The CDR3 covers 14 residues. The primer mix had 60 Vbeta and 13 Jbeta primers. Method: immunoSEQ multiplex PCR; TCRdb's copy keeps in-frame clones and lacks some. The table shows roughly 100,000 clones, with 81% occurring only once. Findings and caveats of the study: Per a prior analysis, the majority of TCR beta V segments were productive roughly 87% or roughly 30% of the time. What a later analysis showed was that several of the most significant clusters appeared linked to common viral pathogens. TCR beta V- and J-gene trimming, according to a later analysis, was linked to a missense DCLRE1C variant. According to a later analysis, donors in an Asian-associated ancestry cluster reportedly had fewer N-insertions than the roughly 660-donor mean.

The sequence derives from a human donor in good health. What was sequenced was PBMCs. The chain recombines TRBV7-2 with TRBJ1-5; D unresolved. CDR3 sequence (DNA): TGTGCCAGCAGCCCTACACACGGGGATCAGCCCCAGCATTTT. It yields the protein CASSPTHGDQPQHF.